A single sample is the source of the 26 T cell receptor beta chains below, sequenced in a study of PD-1 blockade in classical Hodgkin lymphoma. Every patient was affected by relapse after autologous stem cell transplantation, while exposure to brentuximab vedotin was not uniform. Using immunoSEQ multiplex PCR, the repertoire was profiled, and TCRdb retains in-frame clones only, with some absent. This repertoire shows 35,000 to 45,000 clones, approximately 70% found once; its top ten account for approximately 3%. The material sequenced was peripheral blood mononuclear cells (PBMCs), taken before the second cycle of nivolumab. The receptor source for this set is a human donor with classical Hodgkin lymphoma.

The chain joins TRBV5-4 to TRBJ2-7; maybe TRBD1 (5 bases). V was shortened by 0 bases and J by 1 base, with 11 bases between the two germline ends. The CDR3 contains 15 residues. CDR1 is SGHNT and CDR2 is YYREEE in the germline V gene (reference sequence). The CDR3 coding sequence is TGTGCCAGCAGCTTGGTGGGGCAGGGTTCCTACGAGCAGTACTTC. As protein: CASSLVGQGSYEQYF. The variable domain in full, completed from reference TRBV5-4 and TRBJ2-7, reads ETGVTQSPTHLIKTRGQQVTLRCSSQSGHNTVSWYQQALGQGPQFIFQYYREEENGRGNFPPRFSGLQFPNYSSELNVNALELDDSALYLCASSLVGQGSYEQYFGPGTRLTVT.

The genes are TRBV9 and TRBJ1-3; possible D gene TRBD1, 6 bases. CDR1 SGDLS and CDR2 YYNGEE come from the germline V gene. The length of the CDR3 is 15 residues. V was clipped by 4 bases and J by 0 bases, with 11 bases between them. CDR3 nucleotides: TGTGCCAGCAGCTTTACAGGGATCTCTGGAAACACCATATATTTT. Translated, it gives CASSFTGISGNTIYF.

The rearrangement joins TRBV9 to TRBJ1-4; perhaps TRBD1 as D (6 bases). Deletions cut 2 bases from V and 6 bases from J, with 11 bases between. This CDR3 spans 14 amino acids. Germline V CDR1 and CDR2: SGDLS, YYNGEE. This CDR3 reads CASSVLGGDEKLFF. The DNA of the CDR3 is TGTGCCAGCAGCGTCTTAGGGGGTGATGAAAAACTGTTTTTT.

The DNA for the CDR3 is TGTGCCACCAGCAGAGATCAGTCTGCCAATCAGCCCCAGCATTTT. Translation gives CATSRDQSANQPQHF. The chain joins TRBV15 to TRBJ1-5; no firm D call. V gave up 0 bases and J gave up 3 bases, with 9 bases separating them. Germline lookup yields CDR1 LNHNV and CDR2 YYDKDF (reference sequence). The CDR3 is 15 amino acids.

The chain couples TRBV28 to TRBJ1-5; possibly TRBD1 for D (6 bases). This CDR3 is 14 amino acids long. Germline loops: CDR1 MDHEN, CDR2 SYDVKM. Trimming left V 6 bases short and J 5 bases short, with 14 bases between. CDR3 sequence (DNA): TGTGCCAGCAGAGGACAGAGTAACTATCAGCCCCAGCATTTT. This encodes CASRGQSNYQPQHF.

This rearrangement joins TRBV7-9 to TRBJ2-7; maybe TRBD1 (5 bases). With 5 bases removed from V and 3 bases from J, the gap between germline ends came to 17 bases. Germline V gene sequence: CDR1 SEHNR, CDR2 FQNEAQ (reference sequence). The CDR3 is made up of 15 amino acids. The CDR3 is CASSPRYDSDYEQYF. The CDR3 DNA reads TGTGCCAGCAGCCCCCGGTACGACAGCGACTACGAGCAGTACTTC.

This clone has only a few counts. The chain is built from TRBV28 and TRBJ2-5; D may be TRBD2 (6 bases). From germline, CDR1 is MDHEN and CDR2 SYDVKM. Trimming removed 2 bases from V and 2 bases from J, with 15 bases in between. The CDR3 consists of 16 residues. The CDR3 nucleotides are TGTGCCAGCAGTTTACTCCTAGCGACAGAACAAGAGACCCAGTACTTC. This codes for CASSLLLATEQETQYF.

The genes are TRBV6-5 and TRBJ1-1; tentatively, D is TRBD1 (5 bases). The CDR3 consists of 13 residues. V was clipped by 2 bases and J by 7 bases, with 11 bases between them. Germline assignment: CDR1 MNHEY and CDR2 SVGAGI. Written as DNA, the CDR3 is TGTGCCAGCAGTTACGGGGCGGAACTTGAAGCTTTCTTT. Its translation: CASSYGAELEAFF.

The V call is TRBV7-6, the J call TRBJ1-1, with TRBD1 matching over 10 bases. CDR1 is SGHVS, CDR2 FNYEAQ, per germline. The CDR3 runs to 14 residues. With V trimmed by 6 bases and J by 0 bases, 1 base remained unmatched. The CDR3: CASRGTGVNTEAFF. DNA of the CDR3: TGTGCCAGCAGGGGGACAGGGGTGAACACTGAAGCTTTCTTT.

The rearrangement joins TRBV9 to TRBJ2-7; TRBD2 aligns across 9 bases. The CDR3 totals 13 residues. Germline loops: CDR1 SGDLS, CDR2 YYNGEE. The trim removed 5 bases at V and 3 bases at J, leaving 3 bases unmatched. Written as DNA, the CDR3 is TGTGCCAGCAGTAGCGGGAGACGCTACGAGCAGTACTTC. It yields the protein CASSSGRRYEQYF.

The chain carries TRBV11-2 and TRBJ1-2, with 10 bases lining up with TRBD1. The ends lost 1 base at V and 1 base at J; junction bases unmatched: 6. CDR1 is SGHAT and CDR2 is FQNNGV in the germline V gene. This CDR3 spans 17 amino acids. This chain's CDR3 is CASSLGGQGFYNYGYTF. The DNA of the CDR3 is TGTGCCAGCAGCTTAGGGGGACAGGGGTTCTATAACTATGGCTACACCTTC.

The chain is built from TRBV7-7 and TRBJ2-7; 8 bases line up with TRBD1. The CDR3 contains 14 residues. Germline V gives CDR1 SSHAT, CDR2 FNYEAQ (reference sequence). J gave up 5 bases and V 5 bases, and 8 bases lay outside the gene matches. The CDR3 spells CASSLRTGSHEQYF. The CDR3 DNA sequence: TGTGCCAGCAGCCTCCGGACAGGGAGCCACGAGCAGTACTTC. The full variable domain, its missing parts supplied by reference TRBV7-7 and TRBJ2-7, is GAGVSQSPRYKVTKRGQDVTLRCDPISSHATLYWYQQALGQGPEFLTYFNYEAQPDKSGLPSDRFSAERPEGSISTLTIQRTEQRDSAMYRCASSLRTGSHEQYFGPGTRLTVT.

J is TRBJ1-2 and V is TRBV4-3; no clear D gene. This CDR3 spans 15 amino acids. Germline V gives CDR1 LGHNA, CDR2 YSLEER. The V end lost 0 bases, the J end lost 2 bases, and 10 bases lay between the germline ends. The DNA for the CDR3 is TGCGCCAGCAGCCAAGATATCCCCCTAAACTATGGCTACACCTTC. Residues: CASSQDIPLNYGYTF.

This rearrangement joins TRBV28 to TRBJ2-7, with 11 bases matching TRBD2. V was clipped by 6 bases and J by 5 bases; unmatched bases: 15. The CDR3 is made up of 17 amino acids. Per the germline V gene, CDR1 is MDHEN and CDR2 is SYDVKM. The CDR3 nucleotides are TGTGCCAGCAGGACTCCAGTTACTAGCGGGAGCATCCACGAGCAGTACTTC. Its protein product is CASRTPVTSGSIHEQYF.

This sequence joins TRBV11-2 and TRBJ2-7; 7 bases line up with TRBD1. Germline trimming cut 1 base from V and 12 bases from J; bases unmatched to any gene: 3. This CDR3 has 11 amino acids. The germline V gene has CDR1 SGHAT and CDR2 FQNNGV. The CDR3 reads CASSLGQGMYF. The CDR3 DNA reads TGTGCCAGCAGCTTAGGACAGGGAATGTACTTC.

The rearrangement links TRBV5-1 to TRBJ1-1; the D is unclear. The germline V gene encodes CDR1 SGHRS and CDR2 YFSETQ. The V and J ends lost 1 base and 5 bases respectively, with 12 bases between them. The length of the CDR3 is 14 residues. In nucleotides, the CDR3 is TGCGCCAGCAGCTTGTGGGAGGGATCGACTGAAGCTTTCTTT. Its protein is CASSLWEGSTEAFF.

The rearrangement joins TRBV6-1 to TRBJ1-1; the D gene is possibly TRBD1 (5 bases). Trimming took 4 bases from V and 4 from J, leaving 13 bases between them. The germline V gene encodes CDR1 MNHNS and CDR2 SASEGT. The CDR3 runs 14 residues. The CDR3 loop is CASSVSGTLTEAFF. As DNA, the CDR3 is TGTGCCAGCAGTGTTTCAGGGACCCTCACTGAAGCTTTCTTT.

The count of this clone is one. The genes are TRBV7-9 and TRBJ2-2; TRBD2 is a possible D gene (6 bases). This CDR3 contains 16 residues. V gave up 6 bases and J gave up 0 bases, with 14 bases separating them. The germline V gene encodes CDR1 SEHNR and CDR2 FQNEAQ (reference sequence). The CDR3 loop reads CASSPLGGANTGELFF. CDR3 in DNA: TGTGCCAGCAGTCCTCTCGGGGGAGCGAACACCGGGGAGCTGTTTTTT.

The J gene is TRBJ2-7, the V gene TRBV2; D unclear. The CDR3 spans 10 residues. Germline V gene sequence: CDR1 SNHLY, CDR2 FYNNEI. Trimming left V 6 bases short and J 3 bases short, with 3 bases between. The CDR3 DNA sequence: TGTGCCAGCAGGTTCTACGAGCAGTACTTC. This translates into CASRFYEQYF.

The chain recombines TRBV6-5 with TRBJ2-1; 13 bases match TRBD2. The CDR3 sequence is 15 residues long. J lost 7 bases, V lost 2 bases, and 2 bases had no gene match. CDR1 is MNHEY, CDR2 SVGAGI, per germline. The CDR3 nucleotides are TGTGCCAGCAGTTACCAGGGACTAGCGGGGAATGAGCAGTTCTTC. Its translation is CASSYQGLAGNEQFF.

V and J are TRBV13 and TRBJ2-7; TRBD1 might be the D (5 bases). The CDR3 contains 11 residues. Germline assignment: CDR1 PRHDT and CDR2 FYEKMQ (reference sequence). V shed 3 bases and J shed 7 bases, with 7 bases lying between them. CDR3 amino acids: CASSFNREQYF. The CDR3 region has the DNA TGTGCCAGCAGCTTCAACAGGGAGCAGTACTTC.

This clone has just one count. This CDR3 reads CASSLELGRQGEKYEQYF. CDR3 DNA sequence: TGTGCCAGCAGCTTAGAACTTGGCCGACAGGGCGAGAAGTACGAGCAGTACTTC. The rearrangement uses TRBV7-9 and TRBJ2-7; TRBD1 aligns across 7 bases. In germline, CDR1 is SEHNR, CDR2 FQNEAQ (reference sequence). Trimming removed 1 base from V and 4 bases from J; junction bases left unmatched: 16. CDR3 length equals 18 residues.

The chain couples TRBV19 to TRBJ1-1; D may be TRBD1 (5 bases). This CDR3 is 13 amino acids long. Germline V gives CDR1 LNHDA, CDR2 SQIVND (reference sequence). V dropped 3 bases and J dropped 3 bases, with 8 bases sitting between them. The CDR3 DNA sequence: TGTGCCAGTAGTATTGGGGGAGACACTGAAGCTTTCTTT. Translating it yields CASSIGGDTEAFF.

CDR3 amino acids: CASLGPQVRNTGTSGRHRLFF. The CDR3 bases are TGTGCCAGCTTAGGGCCCCAGGTCAGAAACACCGGGACTAGCGGGAGGCACCGGCTGTTTTTT. The chain recombines TRBV28 with TRBJ2-2; 15 bases map to TRBD2. Germline trimming cut 8 bases from V and 13 bases from J; bases unmatched to any gene: 29. The germline V gene has CDR1 MDHEN and CDR2 SYDVKM. The CDR3 length is 21 residues.

V gene TRBV5-5 combines with J gene TRBJ1-1; 7 nucleotides match TRBD1. The CDR3 has 14 amino acids. Germline V CDR1 and CDR2: SGHKS, YYEKEE (reference sequence). V gave up 7 bases and J gave up 4 bases; unmatched junction bases: 10. The CDR3 DNA reads TGTGCCAGCCGGGGCACAGGGGTGGGCACTGAAGCTTTCTTT. As protein: CASRGTGVGTEAFF.

This clone was seen just once. The rearrangement joins TRBV6-5 to TRBJ2-7; possible D gene TRBD1, 6 bases. V lost 10 bases, J lost 2 bases, and 9 bases lay in between. CDR3 size: 11 residues. Germline CDR1 MNHEY, CDR2 SVGAGI. The CDR3 sequence is CAIRGPYEQYF. The DNA for the CDR3 is TGTGCCATCAGGGGACCCTACGAGCAGTACTTC.